This T cell receptor (beta chain) is drawn from a study of blood T cell repertoires in COVID-19. Repertoires were generated with immunoSEQ multiplex PCR, while TCRdb's copy carries only in-frame clones and drops some. The table includes some 130,000 clones, 84% detected once. This sequence was found in a man aged 40-49 years with acute COVID-19. Sequencing input: PBMCs or T cells enriched from blood (not recorded which).

CDR3 sequence (DNA): TGTGCCAGCAGCAACTCCCGCCGGACAGTGGATAGGAAGACCCAGTACTTC. Translating gives CASSNSRRTVDRKTQYF. The chain joins TRBV21-1 to TRBJ2-5; the D call in the table, TRBD1, was not verified against the DNA. TRBV21-1 is assigned pseudogene status. CDR3 length equals 17 residues.